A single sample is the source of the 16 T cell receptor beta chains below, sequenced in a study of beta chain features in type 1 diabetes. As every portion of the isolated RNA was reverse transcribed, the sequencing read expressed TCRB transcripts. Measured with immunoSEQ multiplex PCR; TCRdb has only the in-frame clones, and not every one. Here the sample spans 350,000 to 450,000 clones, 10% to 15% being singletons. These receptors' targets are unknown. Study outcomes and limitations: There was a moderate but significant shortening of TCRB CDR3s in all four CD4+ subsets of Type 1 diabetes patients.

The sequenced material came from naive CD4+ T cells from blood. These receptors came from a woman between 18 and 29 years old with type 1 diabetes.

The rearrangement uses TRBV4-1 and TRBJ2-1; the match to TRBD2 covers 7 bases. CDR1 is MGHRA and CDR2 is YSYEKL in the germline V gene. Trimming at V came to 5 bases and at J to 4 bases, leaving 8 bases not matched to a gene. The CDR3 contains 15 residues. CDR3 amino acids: CASSFLLGGYNEQFF. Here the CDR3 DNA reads TGCGCCAGCAGCTTTCTTCTGGGAGGGTACAATGAGCAGTTCTTC.

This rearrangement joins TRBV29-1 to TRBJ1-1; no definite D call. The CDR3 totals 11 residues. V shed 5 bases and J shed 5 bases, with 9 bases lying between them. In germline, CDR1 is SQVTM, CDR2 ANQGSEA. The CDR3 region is CSVSDITEAFF. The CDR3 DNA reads TGCAGCGTTTCCGACATTACTGAAGCTTTCTTT.

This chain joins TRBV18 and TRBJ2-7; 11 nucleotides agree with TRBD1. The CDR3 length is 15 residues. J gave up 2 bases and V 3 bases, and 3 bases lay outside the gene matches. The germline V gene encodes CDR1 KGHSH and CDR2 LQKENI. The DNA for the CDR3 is TGTGCCAGCTCACCCAGGGGACAGGGGGCCTACGAGCAGTACTTC. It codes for CASSPRGQGAYEQYF. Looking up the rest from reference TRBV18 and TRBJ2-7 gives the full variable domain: NAGVMQNPRHLVRRRGQEARLRCSPMKGHSHVYWYRQLPEEGLKFMVYLQKENIIDESGMPKERFSAEFPKEGPSILRIQQVVRGDSAAYFCASSPRGQGAYEQYFGPGTRLTVT.

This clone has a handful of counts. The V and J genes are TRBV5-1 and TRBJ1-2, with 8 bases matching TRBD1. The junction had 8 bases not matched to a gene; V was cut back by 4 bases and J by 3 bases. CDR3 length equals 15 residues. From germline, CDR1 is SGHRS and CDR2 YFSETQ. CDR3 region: CASSGRTGRDYGYTF. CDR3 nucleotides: TGCGCCAGCAGCGGGAGGACAGGGAGGGACTATGGCTACACCTTC.

The CDR3 nucleotides are TGTGCCAGTAGTATTTCGGGGGGTGCCGAGCAGTACTTC. Its translation: CASSISGGAEQYF. This chain joins TRBV19 and TRBJ2-7; 7 bases map to TRBD2. The CDR3 has 13 residues. CDR1 and CDR2 (germline): LNHDA, SQIVND (reference sequence). The J segment lost 6 bases and the V segment lost 3 bases, leaving 5 bases of the junction unmatched.

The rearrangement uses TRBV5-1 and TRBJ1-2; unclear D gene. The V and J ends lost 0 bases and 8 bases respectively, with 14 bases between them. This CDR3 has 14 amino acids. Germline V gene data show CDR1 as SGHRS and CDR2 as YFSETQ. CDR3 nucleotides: TGCGCCAGCAGCTTGGGGCGCGGGAGGTCAGGCTACACCTTC. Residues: CASSLGRGRSGYTF. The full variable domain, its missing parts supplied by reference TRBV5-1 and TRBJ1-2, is KAGVTQTPRYLIKTRGQQVTLSCSPISGHRSVSWYQQTPGQGLQFLFEYFSETQRNKGNFPGRFSGRQFSNSRSEMNVSTLELGDSALYLCASSLGRGRSGYTFGSGTRLTVV.

CDR3 residues: CSYWFQNIQYF. In DNA, the CDR3 is TGCAGCTATTGGTTCCAGAACATTCAGTACTTC. This chain joins TRBV29-1 and TRBJ2-4; D gene unclear. Looked up from germline, CDR1 is SQVTM and CDR2 is ANQGSEA. The length of the CDR3 is 11 residues. The V end lost 8 bases, the J end lost 7 bases, and 12 bases lay between the germline ends.

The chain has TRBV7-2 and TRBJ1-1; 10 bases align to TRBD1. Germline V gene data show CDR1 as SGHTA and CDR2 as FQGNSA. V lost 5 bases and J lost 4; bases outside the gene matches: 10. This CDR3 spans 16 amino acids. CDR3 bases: TGTGCCAGCAGCGCTAGACAGGGGGCGACGGGCACTGAAGCTTTCTTT. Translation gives CASSARQGATGTEAFF.

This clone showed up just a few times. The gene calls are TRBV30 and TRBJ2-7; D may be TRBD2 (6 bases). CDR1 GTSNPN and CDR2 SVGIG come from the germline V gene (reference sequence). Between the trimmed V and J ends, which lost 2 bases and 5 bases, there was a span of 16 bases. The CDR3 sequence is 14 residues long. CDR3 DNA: TGTGCCTGGAGTCACAGGTGGGGGGAAAACGAGCAGTACTTC. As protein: CAWSHRWGENEQYF. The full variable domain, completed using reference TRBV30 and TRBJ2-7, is SQTIHQWPATLVQPVGSPLSLECTVEGTSNPNLYWYRQAAGRGLQLLFYSVGIGQISSEVPQNLSASRPQDRQFILSSKKLLLSDSGFYLCAWSHRWGENEQYFGPGTRLTVT.

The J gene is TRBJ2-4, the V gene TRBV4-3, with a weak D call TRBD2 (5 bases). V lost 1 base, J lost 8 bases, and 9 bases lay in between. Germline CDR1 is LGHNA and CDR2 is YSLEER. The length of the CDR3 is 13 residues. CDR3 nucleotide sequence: TGCGCCAGCAGCCAAGGGGAGAGGGACATTCAGTACTTC. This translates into CASSQGERDIQYF.

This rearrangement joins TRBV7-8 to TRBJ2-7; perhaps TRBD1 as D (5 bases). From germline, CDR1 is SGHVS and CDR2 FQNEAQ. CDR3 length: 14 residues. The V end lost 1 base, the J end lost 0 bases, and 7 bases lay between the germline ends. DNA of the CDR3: TGTGCCAGCAGCTTAGAGGGGATCTCCTACGAGCAGTACTTC. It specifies CASSLEGISYEQYF.

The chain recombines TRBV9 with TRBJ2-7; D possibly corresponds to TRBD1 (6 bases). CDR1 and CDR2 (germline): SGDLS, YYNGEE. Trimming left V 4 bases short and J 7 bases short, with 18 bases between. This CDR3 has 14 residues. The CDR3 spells CASSTATRGVEQYF. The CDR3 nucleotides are TGTGCCAGCAGCACCGCGACCAGGGGCGTGGAGCAGTACTTC.

DNA for the CDR3: TGTGCCAGCAGCGCCAGGGGGCTTGGCAATGAGCAGTTCTTC. Protein sequence: CASSARGLGNEQFF. The chain combines TRBV11-3 with TRBJ2-1, with TRBD1 matching over 8 bases. Germline trimming cut 5 bases from V and 6 bases from J; bases unmatched to any gene: 6. Per the germline V gene, CDR1 is SGHNT and CDR2 is YENEEA. CDR3 length: 14 amino acids.

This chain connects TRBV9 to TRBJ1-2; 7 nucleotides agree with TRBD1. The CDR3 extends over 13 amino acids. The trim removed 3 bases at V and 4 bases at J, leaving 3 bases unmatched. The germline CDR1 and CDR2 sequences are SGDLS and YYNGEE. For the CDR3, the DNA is TGTGCCAGCAGCGGTCCAGGGGGCTATGGCTACACCTTC. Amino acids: CASSGPGGYGYTF.

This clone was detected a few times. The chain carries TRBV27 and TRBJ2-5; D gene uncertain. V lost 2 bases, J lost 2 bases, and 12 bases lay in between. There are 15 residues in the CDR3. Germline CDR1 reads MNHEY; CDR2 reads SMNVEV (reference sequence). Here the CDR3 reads CASSLRWAVQETQYF. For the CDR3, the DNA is TGTGCCAGCAGTTTAAGATGGGCAGTTCAAGAGACCCAGTACTTC.

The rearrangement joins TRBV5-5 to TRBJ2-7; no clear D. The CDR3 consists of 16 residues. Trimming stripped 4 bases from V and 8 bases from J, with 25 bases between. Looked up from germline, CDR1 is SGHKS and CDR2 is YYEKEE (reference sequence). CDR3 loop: CASSPSVRQFLRQQYF. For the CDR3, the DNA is TGTGCCAGCAGCCCCTCGGTTAGACAATTCCTACGACAGCAGTACTTC.